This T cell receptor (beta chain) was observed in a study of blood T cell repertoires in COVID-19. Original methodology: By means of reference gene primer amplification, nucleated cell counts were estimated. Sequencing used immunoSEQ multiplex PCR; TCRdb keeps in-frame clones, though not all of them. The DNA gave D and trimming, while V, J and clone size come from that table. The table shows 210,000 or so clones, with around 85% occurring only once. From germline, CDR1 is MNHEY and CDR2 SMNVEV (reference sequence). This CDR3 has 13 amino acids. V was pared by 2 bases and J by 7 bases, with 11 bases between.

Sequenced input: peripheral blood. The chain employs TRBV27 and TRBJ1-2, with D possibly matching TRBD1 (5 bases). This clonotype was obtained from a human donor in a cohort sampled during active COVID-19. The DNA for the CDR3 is TGTGCCAGCAGTTTAGGCGGGACCTTTGGCTACACCTTC. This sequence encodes CASSLGGTFGYTF.